Below, 32 T cell receptor beta chains from the same sample are listed, as sequenced in a study of T cell responses to AZD1222 COVID-19 vaccine. Profiled with immunoSEQ multiplex PCR; TCRdb holds only in-frame clones, not every one. Here the sample spans roughly 170,000 clones, 70% to 90% being singletons. The material sequenced was peripheral blood, taken on day 0 of AZD1222 vaccination. Source of these receptors: an adult in good health.

This chain connects TRBV3-1 (or the pseudogene TRBV3-2) to TRBJ2-7; D possibly corresponds to TRBD2 (5 bases). The length of the CDR3 is 12 residues. The ends were cut back, 4 bases at V and 4 bases at J, with 8 bases in the middle. The germline V gene encodes CDR1 LGHDT and CDR2 YNNKEL (reference sequence). CDR3 DNA: TGTGCCAGCAGCCGCCGGGATTACGAGCAGTACTTC. It specifies CASSRRDYEQYF.

The rearrangement uses TRBV7-9 and TRBJ2-3; D is possibly TRBD1 (5 bases). The CDR3 sequence is 14 residues long. Germline V gene data show CDR1 as SEHNR and CDR2 as FQNEAQ (reference sequence). Trimming took off 5 bases at V and 10 bases at J, with 19 bases between the two ends. The CDR3 region is CASSPSRQSDPQYF. As DNA, the CDR3 is TGTGCCAGCAGCCCCAGCCGACAGTCTGATCCGCAGTATTTT.

This chain links TRBV9 with TRBJ1-2; 12 bases align to TRBD1. V lost 3 bases and J lost 7; bases outside the gene matches: 10. The CDR3 extends over 16 amino acids. Germline V gives CDR1 SGDLS, CDR2 YYNGEE. The CDR3 bases are TGTGCCAGCAGCGACCCCGGAGGGACAGGGGGCTCTGGCTACACCTTC. Amino acid sequence: CASSDPGGTGGSGYTF.

This chain links TRBV19 with TRBJ2-1; D remains ambiguous. The CDR3 runs to 12 residues. Germline V CDR1 and CDR2: LNHDA, SQIVND (reference sequence). V was shortened by 3 bases and J by 10 bases, with 10 bases between the two germline ends. The CDR3 DNA is TGTGCCAGTAGTATCGGCTCCAGGGAGCAGTTCTTC. The encoded protein is CASSIGSREQFF.

The chain has TRBV5-1 and TRBJ2-1; 14 positions match TRBD2. Germline-derived CDR1 and CDR2 are SGHRS and YFSETQ. J gave up 10 bases and V 4 bases, and 13 bases lay outside the gene matches. The CDR3 runs 17 residues. The chain's CDR3 is CASSLRTSGRLHKEQFF. CDR3 in DNA: TGCGCCAGCAGCCTTCGGACTAGCGGGAGGTTGCATAAAGAGCAGTTCTTC.

This chain uses TRBV27 with TRBJ2-7; tentatively, D is TRBD1 or TRBD2 (5 bases each). The V end was cut by 3 bases, the J end by 5 bases, with 5 bases between. Germline V gene sequence: CDR1 MNHEY, CDR2 SMNVEV (reference sequence). This CDR3 has 11 residues. The CDR3 reads CASSLGDEQYF. The CDR3 DNA follows: TGTGCCAGCAGTTTGGGGGACGAGCAGTACTTC.

The chain uses TRBV5-1 and TRBJ2-5, with 12 bases lining up with TRBD2. After removal of 4 bases from V and 4 bases from J, the junction contained 8 bases not matched to a gene. The CDR3 totals 16 residues. Looked up from germline, CDR1 is SGHRS and CDR2 is YFSETQ. CDR3 protein: CASSPLAGGPRETQYF. The CDR3 DNA follows: TGCGCCAGCAGCCCTCTAGCGGGAGGGCCCAGAGAGACCCAGTACTTC. The entire variable domain, with the rest obtained from reference TRBV5-1 and TRBJ2-5, is as follows: KAGVTQTPRYLIKTRGQQVTLSCSPISGHRSVSWYQQTPGQGLQFLFEYFSETQRNKGNFPGRFSGRQFSNSRSEMNVSTLELGDSALYLCASSPLAGGPRETQYFGPGTRLLVL.

The chain is built from TRBV7-2 and TRBJ1-5, with TRBD1 identical over 10 bases. The CDR3 is 15 residues long. CDR1 is SGHTA, CDR2 FQGNSA, per germline. J gave up 7 bases and V 5 bases, and 8 bases lay outside the gene matches. As DNA, the CDR3 is TGTGCCAGCAGCCCACCGGGACAGGGGATCCAGCCCCAGCATTTT. It encodes CASSPPGQGIQPQHF.

The gene calls are TRBV2 and TRBJ1-4; 9 nucleotides line up with TRBD1. Germline V lookup: CDR1 SNHLY, CDR2 FYNNEI. The CDR3 length is 16 residues. Trimming removed 7 bases from V and 2 bases from J; junction bases left unmatched: 8. CDR3 sequence: CASIPDRGGTNEKLFF. As DNA, the CDR3 is TGTGCCAGCATACCCGACAGGGGGGGGACTAATGAAAAACTGTTTTTT.

V gene TRBV14 combines with J gene TRBJ2-5; 9 nucleotides line up with TRBD2. Germline V gene data show CDR1 as SGHDN and CDR2 as FVKESK. V shed 5 bases, J shed 1 base, and the junction held 5 bases outside the gene matches. The length of the CDR3 is 15 residues. CDR3 sequence reads: CASSFSGGRQETQYF. The CDR3 bases are TGTGCCAGCAGCTTTAGCGGGGGCCGCCAAGAGACCCAGTACTTC.

The gene calls are TRBV5-1 and TRBJ1-3; 8 positions agree with TRBD1. The CDR3 is 16 amino acids. V trimming: 4 bases; J trimming: 0 bases; junction bases outside the gene matches: 6. The germline V gene has CDR1 SGHRS and CDR2 YFSETQ. CDR3 nucleotides: TGCGCCAGCAGCACGGACAGGGTCAGCTCTGGAAACACCATATATTTT. Translation gives CASSTDRVSSGNTIYF.

The gene calls are TRBV7-2 and TRBJ1-2; D is ambiguous. With 4 bases removed from V and 4 bases from J, the gap between germline ends came to 10 bases. Germline loops: CDR1 SGHTA, CDR2 FQGNSA. The CDR3 sequence is 13 residues long. This CDR3 is CASSSKGGYGYTF. The CDR3 bases are TGTGCCAGCAGCTCAAAGGGAGGCTATGGCTACACCTTC.

The J gene is TRBJ2-7, the V gene TRBV5-1; no definite D call. Trimming took 8 bases from V and 5 from J, leaving 20 bases between them. CDR3 length: 14 residues. CDR1 and CDR2 from the germline V gene are SGHRS and YFSETQ. DNA of the CDR3: TGCGCCAGTCGGGTCTCCGGCAGTGCCCACGAGCAGTACTTC. Amino acids: CASRVSGSAHEQYF.

This clone was found a few times. The chain links TRBV25-1 to TRBJ1-1, with D unclear. Germline CDR1 and CDR2: MGHDK and SYGVNS. This CDR3 has 15 residues. V was cut by 4 bases and J by 4 bases, with 16 bases left in between. CDR3 sequence (DNA): TGTGCCAGCAGTGGGCGACCGCCAAGGAGCACTGAAGCTTTCTTT. It specifies CASSGRPPRSTEAFF.

The rearrangement uses TRBV6-2 or TRBV6-3 and TRBJ1-5, with D hard to call. The CDR3 is 18 amino acids. Trimming took off 2 bases at V and 2 bases at J, with 19 bases between the two ends. Germline lookup yields CDR1 MNHEY and CDR2 SVGEGT. The CDR3 protein is CASSYPSSAASRNQPQHF. Here the CDR3 DNA reads TGTGCCAGCAGTTACCCCTCTTCGGCAGCCTCACGCAATCAGCCCCAGCATTTT.

The CDR3 nucleotides are TGCAGCGTCGGGGACCTTTCAGATACGCAGTATTTT. Translating it yields CSVGDLSDTQYF. The rearrangement links TRBV29-1 to TRBJ2-3; D could derive from TRBD1 or TRBD2 (5 bases each). The CDR3 totals 12 residues. The germline CDR1 and CDR2 sequences are SQVTM and ANQGSEA. Between the trimmed V and J ends, which lost 6 bases and 4 bases, there was a span of 11 bases.

This chain connects TRBV19 to TRBJ2-3; 11 positions agree with TRBD2. Germline CDR1 is LNHDA and CDR2 is SQIVND (reference sequence). J lost 4 bases, V lost 6 bases, and 6 bases had no gene match. This CDR3 has 15 residues. In nucleotides, the CDR3 is TGTGCCAGTAGCATTAGCGGGGGGGCGGCAGATACGCAGTATTTT. This encodes CASSISGGAADTQYF.

J is TRBJ1-2 and V is TRBV7-9; TRBD1 might be the D (5 bases). CDR3 size: 14 residues. Trimming left V 7 bases short and J 0 bases short, with 12 bases between. CDR1 SEHNR and CDR2 FQNEAQ come from the germline V gene (reference sequence). The CDR3 bases are TGTGCCAGCACCCTCGCGGGGGCTAACTATGGCTACACCTTC. Protein product: CASTLAGANYGYTF.

The genes are TRBV5-6 and TRBJ1-4; weak D call: TRBD1 (6 bases). Trimming shortened V by 5 bases and J by 2 bases, and 13 bases separated the two germline ends. Per the germline V gene, CDR1 is SGHDT and CDR2 is YYEEEE. The CDR3 runs 15 residues. The CDR3 loop is CASRLRGSTNEKLFF. CDR3 bases: TGTGCCAGCAGGCTGAGGGGGTCGACTAATGAAAAACTGTTTTTT.

This rearrangement joins TRBV11-2 to TRBJ2-1; TRBD2 agrees at 12 bases. The V and J ends lost 6 bases and 6 bases, in that order; junction bases with no gene match: 6. The CDR3 totals 15 residues. The germline gives CDR1 SGHAT, CDR2 FQNNGV. CDR3 amino acids: CASRFLAGGANEQFF. The CDR3, as DNA: TGTGCCAGCAGGTTCCTAGCGGGGGGGGCCAATGAGCAGTTCTTC.

This rearrangement joins TRBV28 to TRBJ2-6, with D perhaps matching TRBD1 (8 bases). Trimming removed 4 bases at V and 2 bases at J, with 15 bases between. CDR1 is MDHEN, CDR2 SYDVKM, per germline. The CDR3 sequence is 17 residues long. The chain's CDR3 is CASSSYRGGTGANVLTF. The CDR3 DNA reads as TGTGCCAGCAGTTCCTACAGGGGGGGGACTGGGGCCAACGTCCTGACTTTC.

This chain links TRBV19 with TRBJ1-4; weak D call: TRBD1 (5 bases). The CDR3 runs to 15 residues. Trimming cost V 6 bases and J 0 bases, with 11 bases left between them. From germline, CDR1 is LNHDA and CDR2 SQIVND (reference sequence). CDR3 sequence (DNA): TGTGCCAGTAGCCCCCTGACAGCAACTAATGAAAAACTGTTTTTT. As protein: CASSPLTATNEKLFF. The complete variable domain, with remaining parts taken from reference TRBV19 and TRBJ1-4, reads DGGITQSPKYLFRKEGQNVTLSCEQNLNHDAMYWYRQDPGQGLRLIYYSQIVNDFQKGDIAEGYSVSREKKESFPLTVTSAQKNPTAFYLCASSPLTATNEKLFFGSGTQLSVL.

This sequence joins TRBV10-1 and TRBJ2-1, with TRBD1 identical over 8 bases. Germline-derived CDR1 and CDR2 are WNHNN and SYGVQD (reference sequence). CDR3 length: 13 residues. V was clipped by 4 bases and J by 12 bases; unmatched bases: 8. This CDR3 is CASSGSQGARQFF. The CDR3 DNA reads TGCGCCAGCAGTGGATCCCAGGGGGCGCGGCAGTTCTTC.

This clone came up once. V is TRBV28 and J is TRBJ2-7; D perhaps matches TRBD1 (5 bases). The germline V and J ends were trimmed by 5 bases and 2 bases, with 7 bases remaining between them. This CDR3 comprises 12 residues. Germline loops: CDR1 MDHEN, CDR2 SYDVKM. The CDR3 bases are TGTGCCAGCAGTCGACAGACCTACGAGCAGTACTTC. Protein sequence: CASSRQTYEQYF.

CDR3 amino acids: CASSLNRAEGYTF. CDR3 coding DNA: TGTGCCAGCAGTTTAAACAGGGCGGAGGGCTACACCTTC. The chain joins TRBV12-3 or TRBV12-4 to TRBJ1-2, with D possibly matching TRBD1 (6 bases). Trimming stripped 2 bases from V and 8 bases from J, with 12 bases between. The CDR3 runs to 13 residues.

Notes on this clone: Sequence at one end of the junction differs from germline and may be a read error. J is TRBJ2-7 and V is TRBV2; D is undetermined. Germline CDR1 is SNHLY and CDR2 is FYNNEI. The CDR3 is 13 residues long. The CDR3 here is CASSEAKLPVSDF. DNA for the CDR3: TGTGCCAGCAGTGAAGCTAAGCTACCAGTTTCAGACTTC.

This clone was seen a few times. The chain has TRBV5-6 and TRBJ2-7; D gene ambiguous. V lost 1 base, J lost 2 bases, and 4 bases lay in between. Germline V gene data show CDR1 as SGHDT and CDR2 as YYEEEE. The CDR3 totals 12 residues. CDR3 protein: CASSLSPYEQYF. CDR3 coding DNA: TGTGCCAGCAGCTTGTCCCCCTACGAGCAGTACTTC.

Remarks on this clone: The identical CDR3 is also encoded by other nucleotide sequences in the sample. The V and J genes are TRBV9 and TRBJ1-4; D not certain. Germline values: CDR1 SGDLS, CDR2 YYNGEE. The CDR3 length is 13 residues. V shed 0 bases and J shed 8 bases, with 8 bases lying between them. The DNA for the CDR3 is TGTGCCAGCAGCGTAGGAGCGGAGGAAAAACTGTTTTTT. As protein: CASSVGAEEKLFF.

The genes are TRBV3-1 (or the pseudogene TRBV3-2) and TRBJ1-2; D is uncertain. Germline V gives CDR1 LGHDT, CDR2 YNNKEL (reference sequence). V was clipped by 4 bases and J by 2 bases, with 5 bases between them. This CDR3 has 12 amino acids. This CDR3 is CASSPLNYGYTF. CDR3 coding DNA: TGTGCCAGCAGCCCCCTGAACTATGGCTACACCTTC.

The genes are TRBV6-1 and TRBJ1-5, with 7 positions matching TRBD1. The CDR3 length is 15 residues. The J segment lost 2 bases and the V segment lost 1 base, leaving 2 bases of the junction unmatched. Germline V gene data show CDR1 as MNHNS and CDR2 as SASEGT. In nucleotides, the CDR3 is TGTGCCAGCAGTGAAGAAACAGGGGGCAATCAGCCCCAGCATTTT. Translation: CASSEETGGNQPQHF.

J is TRBJ2-3 and V is TRBV9; D is uncertain. Trimming took off 0 bases at V and 0 bases at J, with 5 bases between the two ends. CDR1 is SGDLS and CDR2 is YYNGEE in the germline V gene. This CDR3 contains 14 residues. This chain's CDR3 is CASSVGSSTDTQYF. DNA for the CDR3: TGTGCCAGCAGCGTAGGGTCCAGCACAGATACGCAGTATTTT.

The V call is TRBV27, the J call TRBJ1-1, with TRBD1 matching over 10 bases. Trimming removed 5 bases from V and 5 bases from J; junction bases left unmatched: 8. CDR1 is MNHEY and CDR2 is SMNVEV in the germline V gene (reference sequence). CDR3 length: 15 residues. CDR3 coding DNA: TGTGCCAGCAGTCCAGCGGGGACAGGGGTGACTGAAGCTTTCTTT. Amino acids: CASSPAGTGVTEAFF.